This T cell receptor (beta chain) comes out of a study of CD8+CD57+ T cells in acquired aplastic anemia. This clonotype was recorded many times. Those patients picked for sequencing had displayed CD8+CD57+ cell expansion on flow cytometry. Diagnosis of severe acquired aplastic anemia applied to all patients. Profiling of TCR beta VDJ combinations and CDR3 sequences used genomic DNA as template. TCRdb re-derived calls from the reads in MiXCR, one entry per CDR3 protein. The profile shows a few hundred thousand distinct CDR3 sequences, approximately 33% of them singletons. In germline, CDR1 is DFQATT, CDR2 SNEGSKA (reference sequence). Trimming shortened V by 4 bases and J by 2 bases, and 15 bases separated the two germline ends. The CDR3 totals 14 residues.

V usage is TRBV20-1 and J usage is TRBJ2-7; TRBD2 is a possible D gene (5 bases). Sequencing was performed on sorted CD4+, CD8+, or CD8+CD57+ T cells (not recorded which) from PBMCs. This TCR was sampled from a human donor with aplastic anemia. The CDR3, as DNA: TGCAGTGCTATAGCGTGGACCGAAACCTACGAGCAGTACTTC. Translation: CSAIAWTETYEQYF.